The 20 T cell receptor beta chains below were found in one sample sequenced in a study of blood T cell repertoires in COVID-19. Only in-frame clones appear in the TCRdb table, and some are missing; sequencing was by immunoSEQ multiplex PCR. The table lists over 200,000 clones, 80% to 85% of them singletons. The sequenced sample consisted of PBMCs or T cells enriched from blood (not recorded which). All receptors derive from a woman aged 50 to 60 with acute COVID-19.

V usage is TRBV28 and J usage is TRBJ2-4, with D perhaps matching TRBD2 (6 bases). The CDR3 is 16 amino acids. Germline CDR1 reads MDHEN; CDR2 reads SYDVKM. Trimming took off 3 bases at V and 4 bases at J, with 16 bases between the two ends. The CDR3 reads CASSLLPSGLKNIQYF. The CDR3 bases are TGTGCCAGCAGTTTGTTACCCTCCGGACTAAAAAACATTCAGTACTTC.

The chain has TRBV14 and TRBJ1-1; 8 nucleotides line up with TRBD1. The germline gives CDR1 SGHDN, CDR2 FVKESK. V lost 1 base, J lost 11 bases, and 9 bases stayed unmatched. CDR3 size: 14 residues. The chain's CDR3 is CASSQVIGQGRAFF. Here the CDR3 DNA reads TGTGCCAGCAGCCAAGTGATCGGACAGGGACGGGCTTTCTTT.

This clone has a handful of counts. This chain uses TRBV28 with TRBJ1-3; D is possibly TRBD1 (6 bases). The CDR3 has 18 residues. Germline CDR1 reads MDHEN; CDR2 reads SYDVKM. V lost 0 bases and J lost 0, with 15 bases in between. Written as DNA, the CDR3 is TGTGCCAGCAGTTTATGGGGGGGGCGGACAAGCTCTGGAAACACCATATATTTT. Its protein is CASSLWGGRTSSGNTIYF.

The chain links TRBV28 to TRBJ1-5, with D hard to call. Trimming took off 6 bases at V and 2 bases at J, with 11 bases between the two ends. Germline V gene data show CDR1 as MDHEN and CDR2 as SYDVKM. The CDR3 spans 14 residues. DNA for the CDR3: TGTGCCAGCAGCCAATCCGGGGGCAATCAGCCCCAGCATTTT. It codes for CASSQSGGNQPQHF.

The DNA of the CDR3 is TGTGCCAGCCGCCGCGACCGGGACAGTAATGAAAAACTGTTTTTT. Translated, it gives CASRRDRDSNEKLFF. The rearrangement uses TRBV14 and TRBJ1-4; 7 nucleotides match TRBD1. CDR1 SGHDN and CDR2 FVKESK come from the germline V gene. The CDR3 extends over 15 amino acids. J gave up 4 bases and V 8 bases, and 10 bases lay outside the gene matches. Full variable domain (remainder filled in from reference TRBV14 and TRBJ1-4): EAGVTQFPSHSVIEKGQTVTLRCDPISGHDNLYWYRRVMGKEIKFLLHFVKESKQDESGMPNNRFLAERTGGTYSTLKVQPAELEDSGVYFCASRRDRDSNEKLFFGSGTQLSVL.

This chain uses TRBV11-3 with TRBJ2-1, with 11 bases aligning to TRBD2. Germline V gene sequence: CDR1 SGHNT, CDR2 YENEEA. CDR3 length: 17 amino acids. Trimming cost V 1 base and J 8 bases; bases outside gene matches: 10. DNA of the CDR3: TGTGCCAGCAGCTTAGCAGCCCTAGCGGGGGGTGGAGATGAGCAGTTCTTC. Translated, it gives CASSLAALAGGGDEQFF.

The V gene is TRBV28, the J gene TRBJ1-1; TRBD1 agrees at 7 bases. In germline, CDR1 is MDHEN, CDR2 SYDVKM. Germline trimming cut 3 bases from V and 3 bases from J; bases unmatched to any gene: 13. The CDR3 totals 17 residues. CDR3 protein: CASSFRQGRVRDTEAFF. The DNA for the CDR3 is TGTGCCAGCAGTTTTAGACAGGGACGGGTTCGGGACACTGAAGCTTTCTTT.

DNA for the CDR3: TGTGCCAGCAGTCTCGGGACAGGGGTTAAAGAGACCCAGTACTTC. Residues: CASSLGTGVKETQYF. The rearrangement joins TRBV28 to TRBJ2-5, with TRBD1 matching 10 bases. V lost 5 bases to trimming and J lost 3 bases; unmatched junction nucleotides: 6. In germline, CDR1 is MDHEN, CDR2 SYDVKM. The CDR3 runs to 15 residues.

The chain is built from TRBV7-8 and TRBJ1-5; 10 bases are a match to TRBD1. The germline V gene has CDR1 SGHVS and CDR2 FQNEAQ. There are 16 residues in the CDR3. Trimming cost V 5 bases and J 2 bases; bases outside gene matches: 6. The CDR3 sequence is CASSTTGTGGNQPQHF. CDR3 DNA sequence: TGTGCCAGCAGCACGACCGGGACAGGGGGCAATCAGCCCCAGCATTTT.

The V and J genes are TRBV7-9 and TRBJ2-7, with D possibly TRBD1 on 6 matching bases. The CDR3 contains 14 residues. Trimming shortened V by 1 base and J by 4 bases, and 11 bases separated the two germline ends. Per the germline V gene, CDR1 is SEHNR and CDR2 is FQNEAQ (reference sequence). In DNA, the CDR3 is TGTGCCAGCAGCTTAGAAGGGGGTGCGTACGAGCAGTACTTC. Translated, it gives CASSLEGGAYEQYF.

V gene TRBV10-3 combines with J gene TRBJ1-4, with D possibly being TRBD1 (5 bases). V lost 6 bases to trimming and J lost 8 bases, with 10 bases between them. Germline V CDR1 and CDR2: ENHRY, SYGVKD. The CDR3 extends over 12 amino acids. The CDR3 DNA follows: TGTGCCATCAGGGACAATCGGGAAAAACTGTTTTTT. Translation gives CAIRDNREKLFF.

The J gene is TRBJ1-4, the V gene TRBV7-2, with 9 bases fitting TRBD1. Germline V lookup: CDR1 SGHTA, CDR2 FQGNSA. CDR3 size: 15 residues. The junction had 9 bases not matched to a gene; V was cut back by 5 bases and J by 8 bases. CDR3 sequence reads: CASSLSGTGNEKLFF. CDR3 nucleotide sequence: TGTGCCAGCAGCCTGTCCGGGACAGGGAACGAAAAACTGTTTTTT.

This clone occurred a few times. This rearrangement joins TRBV6-2 or TRBV6-3 to TRBJ1-2; D is perhaps TRBD1 (6 bases). This CDR3 contains 19 residues. Trimming shortened V by 6 bases and J by 3 bases, and 29 bases separated the two germline ends. Germline loops: CDR1 MNHEY, CDR2 SVGEGT. DNA for the CDR3: TGTGCCAGCAGCCGTCCCGGGACATTCCCGGTGGGTCGTGACTATGGCTACACCTTC. It translates to CASSRPGTFPVGRDYGYTF.

Note on this clone: A much bigger clone sits one base away, suggesting this may be a read error. V is TRBV7-2 and J is TRBJ2-1; TRBD2 agrees at 9 bases. This CDR3 is 15 amino acids long. V was clipped by 5 bases and J by 0 bases; unmatched bases: 2. Germline V gene data show CDR1 as SGHTA and CDR2 as FQGNSA. In nucleotides, the CDR3 is TGTGCCAGCAGCCCGACTAGCGGCTCCTACAATGAGCAGTTCTTC. Translating gives CASSPTSGSYNEQFF.

The V call is TRBV7-2, the J call TRBJ2-2; 7 bases agree with TRBD1. CDR3 length equals 15 residues. Germline CDR1 SGHTA, CDR2 FQGNSA. V gave up 1 base and J gave up 7 bases; unmatched junction bases: 6. The DNA of the CDR3 is TGTGCCAGCAGCTTAGGACAGGGCAGTAGCGGGGAGCTGTTTTTT. This codes for CASSLGQGSSGELFF.

This rearrangement joins TRBV2 to TRBJ1-4, with D maybe TRBD1 (5 bases). This CDR3 comprises 14 residues. With 6 bases removed from V and 0 bases from J, the gap between germline ends came to 8 bases. Per the germline V gene, CDR1 is SNHLY and CDR2 is FYNNEI. The CDR3 region is CASSPTATNEKLFF. In DNA form, the CDR3 reads TGTGCCAGCAGCCCGACAGCAACTAATGAAAAACTGTTTTTT.

This chain joins TRBV7-2 and TRBJ2-1; TRBD2 agrees at 8 bases. Unmatched junction bases numbered 9, after V lost 4 bases and J lost 10 bases. Per the germline V gene, CDR1 is SGHTA and CDR2 is FQGNSA. The CDR3 covers 14 residues. CDR3 sequence: CASSSQAGGGEQFF. The CDR3 DNA is TGTGCCAGCAGCTCCCAGGCGGGGGGAGGCGAGCAGTTCTTC.

The table lists this clone with many counts. The genes are TRBV2 and TRBJ2-7; 15 bases match TRBD2. The CDR3 has 17 amino acids. V was clipped by 4 bases and J by 3 bases; unmatched bases: 7. CDR1 is SNHLY, CDR2 FYNNEI, per germline. As DNA, the CDR3 is TGTGCCAGCAGTGGAGCGGGACTAGCGGGGGGCCTCTACGAGCAGTACTTC. This codes for CASSGAGLAGGLYEQYF.

J is TRBJ2-5 and V is TRBV5-4; a weak D match, TRBD2 (6 bases). V lost 1 base, J lost 5 bases, and 12 bases lay in between. The germline gives CDR1 SGHNT, CDR2 YYREEE (reference sequence). The CDR3 contains 14 residues. The chain's CDR3 is CASSLFSGVETQYF. DNA of the CDR3: TGTGCCAGCAGCTTGTTTAGCGGAGTTGAGACCCAGTACTTC. The entire variable domain, with the rest obtained from reference TRBV5-4 and TRBJ2-5, is as follows: ETGVTQSPTHLIKTRGQQVTLRCSSQSGHNTVSWYQQALGQGPQFIFQYYREEENGRGNFPPRFSGLQFPNYSSELNVNALELDDSALYLCASSLFSGVETQYFGPGTRLLVL.

V and J are TRBV4-1 and TRBJ1-5; D is possibly TRBD1 (5 bases). Between the trimmed V and J ends, which lost 1 base and 0 bases, there was a span of 13 bases. Germline CDR1 and CDR2: MGHRA and YSYEKL. The CDR3 runs to 17 residues. The CDR3 sequence: CASSQAPQGYSNQPQHF. The CDR3 DNA is TGCGCCAGCAGCCAAGCCCCTCAGGGATATAGCAATCAGCCCCAGCATTTT.